This T cell receptor (beta chain) was recovered during a study of identical twins. The sample holds a few counts of this clonotype. Its antigen is undetermined. Study-wide findings and caveats: Instead of following the same donors, the conclusions were based on cross-sectional statistical analysis.

This CDR3 region has 18 residues. Germline V gene lookup returns CDR1 DFQATT and CDR2 SNEGSKA (reference sequence). V was cut by 0 bases and J by 2 bases, with 22 bases left in between. TCRdb re-called the 5' RACE reads with MiXCR, one entry per CDR3 protein. The sample shows about 250,000 distinct CDR3 sequences, approximately 8.3% of them seen only once. This sample was also put to use in a study of yellow fever vaccine responses in identical twins.

The sequencing input was CD8+ T cells sorted from blood. The chain combines TRBV20-1 with TRBJ2-5; tentatively, D is TRBD2 (5 bases). This clonotype was obtained from a woman aged 18-29 years in good health. As DNA, the CDR3 is TGCAGTGCTAGAGACGCTGTTGTCGGGATTATGCAACAAGAGACCCAGTACTTC. Its translation is CSARDAVVGIMQQETQYF.